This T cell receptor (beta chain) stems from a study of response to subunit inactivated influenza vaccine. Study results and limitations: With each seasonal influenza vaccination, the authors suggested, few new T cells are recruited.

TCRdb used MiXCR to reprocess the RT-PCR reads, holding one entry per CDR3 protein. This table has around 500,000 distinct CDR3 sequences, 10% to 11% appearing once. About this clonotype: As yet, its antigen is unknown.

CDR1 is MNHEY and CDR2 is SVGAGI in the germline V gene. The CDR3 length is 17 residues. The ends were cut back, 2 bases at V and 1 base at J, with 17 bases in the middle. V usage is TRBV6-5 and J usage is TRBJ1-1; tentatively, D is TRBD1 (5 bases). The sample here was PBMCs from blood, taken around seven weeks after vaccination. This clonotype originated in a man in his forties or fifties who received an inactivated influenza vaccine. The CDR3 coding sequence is TGTGCCAGCAGTTACACCCCGGGAGGGACCCGGAACACTGAAGCTTTCTTT. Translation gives CASSYTPGGTRNTEAFF.